The TCR beta chain described here comes from a study of beta chain features in type 1 diabetes. Concerning this clone itself: Its specificity is not known.

The study reverse transcribed the entire isolated RNA, so it sequenced expressed TCRB transcripts. TCRdb keeps only in-frame clones here, not all; method: immunoSEQ multiplex PCR. Among about 900,000 clones listed, roughly a sixth were seen once. Study findings and constraints: All four CD4+ subsets from Type 1 diabetes patients carried moderately but significantly shorter TCRB CDR3s. Sequencing used cDNA, and cells with high TCR expression could therefore be over-represented.

V was shortened by 5 bases and J by 4 bases, with 15 bases between the two germline ends. The CDR3 totals 15 residues. In germline, CDR1 is SEHNR, CDR2 FQNEAQ (reference sequence). The sample was naive CD4+ T cells from blood. V usage is TRBV7-9 and J usage is TRBJ2-1, with D perhaps matching TRBD2 (6 bases). This sequence originates from a woman aged 18-35 years in good health. For the CDR3, the DNA is TGTGCCAGCAGCCGGGGGACCAGCATTTACAATGAGCAGTTCTTC. The encoded protein is CASSRGTSIYNEQFF. Supplemented by reference TRBV7-9 and TRBJ2-1, the full variable domain reads DTGVSQNPRHKITKRGQNVTFRCDPISEHNRLYWYRQTLGQGPEFLTYFQNEAQLEKSRLLSDRFSAERPKGSFSTLEIQRTEQGDSAMYLCASSRGTSIYNEQFFGPGTRLTVL.